This T cell receptor (beta chain) was identified during a study of T cells after yellow fever vaccination. Study as a whole: Researchers used SMART-Seq v4 Ultra Low Input to prepare fractions that had low cell numbers.

The CDR3 loop spans 13 amino acids. CDR1 SGHTA and CDR2 FQGNSA come from the germline V gene. V lost 1 base to trimming and J lost 7 bases, with 10 bases between them. With respect to this clonotype: Antigen specificity is unknown.

Findings and limits, study-wide: Highly abundant clonotypes carried over from the bulk population could end up in FACS-sorted repertoires as contaminants. In post-booster samples, most primary-vaccination clones reappeared (roughly 96% CD4, approximately 91% CD8).

Synthesis of TCR cDNA relied on 5'RACE template switching, which attached a universal primer site and UMIs. TCRdb passed the 5' RACE reads through MiXCR, listing each CDR3 protein once. The table includes about 430,000 distinct CDR3 sequences, over 15% detected once. The sample consisted of PBMCs, taken before the yellow fever booster vaccination. The J gene is TRBJ2-5, the V gene TRBV7-2, with no clear D. This clonotype was obtained from a man aged 18 to 35 who received the YFV17D yellow fever vaccine. CDR3 nucleotide sequence: TGTGCCAGCAGCTTAGGCTCAACTGGGACCCAGTACTTC. It encodes CASSLGSTGTQYF. Based on the CDR3 plus reference TRBV7-2 and TRBJ2-5, the full variable domain is GAGVSQSPSNKVTEKGKDVELRCDPISGHTALYWYRQSLGQGLEFLIYFQGNSAPDKSGLPSDRFSAERTGGSVSTLTIQRTQQEDSAVYLCASSLGSTGTQYFGPGTRLLVL.